This T cell receptor (beta chain) was identified in a study of cytomegalovirus exposure and HLA in healthy donors. Study-wide results and caveats: In a later analysis, donors in an Asian-associated ancestry cluster reportedly had fewer N-insertions in productive TCRs than the cohort mean. TRBV6-2, TRBV6-3 and some other V segments were excluded as indistinguishable. Common viral pathogens were later found to be apparently linked to several of the most significant clusters. Later analysis demonstrated an association between a missense DCLRE1C variant and TCR beta V- and J-gene trimming.

A multiplex PCR was run with 60 Vbeta primers and 13 Jbeta primers. The assay was immunoSEQ multiplex PCR, and TCRdb's table has in-frame clones only and misses some. The sample carries 69,000 or so clones, about 76% recorded once. Note on this clone: Its antigen is still unknown.

Trimming removed 3 bases from V and 1 base from J; junction bases left unmatched: 5. The CDR3 is 17 amino acids. CDR1 and CDR2 from the germline V gene are LNHDA and SQIVND (reference sequence). The chain couples TRBV19 to TRBJ2-5; 13 bases map to TRBD2. Material for sequencing was PBMCs. This sequence originates from a man younger than 30 in good health and CMV-seronegative. CDR3 sequence reads: CASSISGLAGAQETQYF. The CDR3, as DNA: TGTGCCAGTAGTATTTCCGGACTAGCGGGGGCCCAAGAGACCCAGTACTTC.